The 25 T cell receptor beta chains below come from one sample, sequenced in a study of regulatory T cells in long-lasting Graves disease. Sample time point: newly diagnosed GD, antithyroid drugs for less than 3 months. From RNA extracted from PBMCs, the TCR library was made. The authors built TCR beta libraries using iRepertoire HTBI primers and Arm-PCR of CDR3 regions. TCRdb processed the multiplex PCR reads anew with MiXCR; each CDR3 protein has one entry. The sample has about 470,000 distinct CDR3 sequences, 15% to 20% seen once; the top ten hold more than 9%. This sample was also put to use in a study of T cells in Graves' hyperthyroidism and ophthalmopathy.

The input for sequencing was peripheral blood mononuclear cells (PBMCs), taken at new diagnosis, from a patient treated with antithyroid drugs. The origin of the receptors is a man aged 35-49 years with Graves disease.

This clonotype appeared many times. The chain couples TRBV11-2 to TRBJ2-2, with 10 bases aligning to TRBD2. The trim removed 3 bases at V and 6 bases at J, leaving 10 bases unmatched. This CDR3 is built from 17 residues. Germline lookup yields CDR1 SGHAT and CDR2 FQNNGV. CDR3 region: CASSFQVLAGVAGELFF. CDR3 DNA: TGTGCCAGCAGCTTCCAGGTTCTAGCGGGAGTCGCCGGGGAGCTGTTTTTT.

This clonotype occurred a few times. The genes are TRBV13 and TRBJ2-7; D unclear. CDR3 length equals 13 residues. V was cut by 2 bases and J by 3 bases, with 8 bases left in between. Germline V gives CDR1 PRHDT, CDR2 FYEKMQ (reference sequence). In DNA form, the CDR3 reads TGTGCCAGCAGCTTACAGAATTTCTACGAGCAGTACTTC. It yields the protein CASSLQNFYEQYF.

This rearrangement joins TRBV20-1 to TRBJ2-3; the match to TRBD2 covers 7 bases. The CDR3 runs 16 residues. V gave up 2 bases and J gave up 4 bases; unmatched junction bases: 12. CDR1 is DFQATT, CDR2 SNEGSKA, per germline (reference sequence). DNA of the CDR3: TGCAGTGCTAGATCCCTGGACCGCCGGGGGGCAGATACGCAGTATTTT. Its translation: CSARSLDRRGADTQYF.

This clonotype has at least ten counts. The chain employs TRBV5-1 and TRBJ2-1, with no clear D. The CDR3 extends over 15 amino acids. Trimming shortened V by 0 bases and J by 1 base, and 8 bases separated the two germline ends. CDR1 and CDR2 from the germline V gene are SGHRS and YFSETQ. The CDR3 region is CASSLEAASYNEQFF. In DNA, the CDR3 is TGCGCCAGCAGCTTGGAGGCAGCTTCCTACAATGAGCAGTTCTTC.

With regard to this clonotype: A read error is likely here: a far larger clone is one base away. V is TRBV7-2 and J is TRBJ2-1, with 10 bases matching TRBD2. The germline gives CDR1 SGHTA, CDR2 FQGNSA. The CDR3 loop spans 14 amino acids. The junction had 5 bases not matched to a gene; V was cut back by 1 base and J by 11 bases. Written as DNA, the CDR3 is TGTGCCAGCAGCTTAGGCCTAGCGGGAGTTAAGCAGTTCTTC. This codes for CASSLGLAGVKQFF.

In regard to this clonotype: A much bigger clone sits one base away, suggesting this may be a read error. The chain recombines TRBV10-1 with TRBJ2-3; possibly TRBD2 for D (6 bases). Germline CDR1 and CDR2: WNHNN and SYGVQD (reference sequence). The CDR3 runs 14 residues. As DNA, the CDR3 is TGCGCCGGCAGTTTAGCGGCTAGGACGGATACGCAGTATTTT. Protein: CAGSLAARTDTQYF.

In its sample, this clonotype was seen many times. In nucleotides, the CDR3 is TGTGCCAGCAGCTCAGGGGGCAATGAGCAGTTCTTC. This sequence encodes CASSSGGNEQFF. The chain links TRBV11-2 to TRBJ2-1, with 7 bases lining up with TRBD1. The CDR3 is 12 amino acids. Trimming removed 4 bases from V and 6 bases from J; junction bases left unmatched: 0. The germline CDR1 and CDR2 sequences are SGHAT and FQNNGV.

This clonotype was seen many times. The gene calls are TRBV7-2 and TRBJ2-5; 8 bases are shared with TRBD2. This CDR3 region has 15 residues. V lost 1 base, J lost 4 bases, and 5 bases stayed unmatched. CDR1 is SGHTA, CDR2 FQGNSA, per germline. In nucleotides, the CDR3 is TGTGCCAGCAGCTTAGGAGGGACTAGAGGAGAGACCCAGTACTTC. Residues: CASSLGGTRGETQYF.

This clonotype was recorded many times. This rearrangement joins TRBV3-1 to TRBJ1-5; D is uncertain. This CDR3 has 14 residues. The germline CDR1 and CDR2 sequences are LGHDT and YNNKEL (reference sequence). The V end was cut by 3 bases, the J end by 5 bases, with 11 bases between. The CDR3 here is CASSQGSTHQPQHF. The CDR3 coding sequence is TGTGCCAGCAGCCAGGGCTCAACCCATCAGCCCCAGCATTTT.

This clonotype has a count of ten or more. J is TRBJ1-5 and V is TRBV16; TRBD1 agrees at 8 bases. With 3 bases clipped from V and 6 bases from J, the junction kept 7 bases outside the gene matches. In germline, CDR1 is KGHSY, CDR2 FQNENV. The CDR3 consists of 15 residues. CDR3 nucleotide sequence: TGTGCCAGCAGCCAGTCCGGACAGGGCGGTCAGCCCCAGCATTTT. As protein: CASSQSGQGGQPQHF.

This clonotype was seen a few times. The CDR3 nucleotides are TGTGCCAGTAGTATAAAGACTAGTTTTGGGTCCTACAATGAGCAGTTCTTC. Protein product: CASSIKTSFGSYNEQFF. The gene calls are TRBV19 and TRBJ2-1; possible D gene TRBD2, 6 bases. Germline CDR1 LNHDA, CDR2 SQIVND (reference sequence). The CDR3 is made up of 17 amino acids. Trimming took 2 bases from V and 1 from J, leaving 15 bases between them.

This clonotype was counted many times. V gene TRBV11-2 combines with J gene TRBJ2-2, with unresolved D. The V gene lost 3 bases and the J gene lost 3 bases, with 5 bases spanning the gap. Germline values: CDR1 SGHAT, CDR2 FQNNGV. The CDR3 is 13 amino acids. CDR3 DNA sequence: TGTGCCAGCAGCTTCAGTTACACCGGGGAGCTGTTTTTT. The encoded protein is CASSFSYTGELFF.

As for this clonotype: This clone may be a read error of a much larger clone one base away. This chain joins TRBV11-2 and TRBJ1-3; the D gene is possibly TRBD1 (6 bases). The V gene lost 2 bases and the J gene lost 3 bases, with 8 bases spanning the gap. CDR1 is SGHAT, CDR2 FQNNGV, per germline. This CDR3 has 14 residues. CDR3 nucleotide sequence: TGTGCCAGCAGCTTAAAGGGGGGTGGAAACACCATATATTTT. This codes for CASSLKGGGNTIYF.

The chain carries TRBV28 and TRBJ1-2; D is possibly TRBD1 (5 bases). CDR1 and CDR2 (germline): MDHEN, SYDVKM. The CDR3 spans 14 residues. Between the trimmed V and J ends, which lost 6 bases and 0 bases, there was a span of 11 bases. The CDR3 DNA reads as TGTGCCAGCAGCTCAGTGGGGGCTAACTATGGCTACACCTTC. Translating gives CASSSVGANYGYTF.

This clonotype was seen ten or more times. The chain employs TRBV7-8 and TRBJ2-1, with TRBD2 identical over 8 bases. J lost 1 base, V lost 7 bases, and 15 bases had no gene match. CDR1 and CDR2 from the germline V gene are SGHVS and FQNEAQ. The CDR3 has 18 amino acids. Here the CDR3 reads CASTLGAGGIGSYNEQFF. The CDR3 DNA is TGTGCCAGCACCCTTGGGGCGGGAGGTATCGGTTCCTACAATGAGCAGTTCTTC.

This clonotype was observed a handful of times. CDR3 sequence reads: CATHRGRDKMNTEAFF. The CDR3 DNA sequence: TGTGCCACACATAGGGGTAGGGATAAGATGAACACTGAAGCTTTCTTT. The genes are TRBV6-1 and TRBJ1-1; the D gene is possibly TRBD1 (5 bases). The CDR3 spans 16 residues. CDR1 and CDR2 from the germline V gene are MNHNS and SASEGT. Trimming removed 10 bases at V and 0 bases at J, with 21 bases between.

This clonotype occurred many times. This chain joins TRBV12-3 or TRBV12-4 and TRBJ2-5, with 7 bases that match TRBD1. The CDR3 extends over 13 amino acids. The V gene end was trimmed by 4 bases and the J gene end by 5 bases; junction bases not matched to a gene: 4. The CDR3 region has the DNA TGTGCCAGCAGTTCCCTGACAGGGGAGACCCAGTACTTC. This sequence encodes CASSSLTGETQYF.

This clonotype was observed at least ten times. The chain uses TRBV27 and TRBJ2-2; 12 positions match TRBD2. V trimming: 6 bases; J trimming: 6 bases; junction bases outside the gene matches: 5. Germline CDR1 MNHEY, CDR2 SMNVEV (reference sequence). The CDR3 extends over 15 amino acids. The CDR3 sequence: CASSLLAGGPGELFF. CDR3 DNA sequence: TGTGCCAGCAGCTTACTAGCGGGAGGACCCGGGGAGCTGTTTTTT.

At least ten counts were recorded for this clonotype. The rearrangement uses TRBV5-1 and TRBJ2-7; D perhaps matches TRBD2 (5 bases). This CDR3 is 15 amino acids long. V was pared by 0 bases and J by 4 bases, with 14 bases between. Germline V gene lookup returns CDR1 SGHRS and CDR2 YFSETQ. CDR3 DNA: TGCGCCAGCAGCTTGGGGACTGGATCCGGGTACGAGCAGTACTTC. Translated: CASSLGTGSGYEQYF. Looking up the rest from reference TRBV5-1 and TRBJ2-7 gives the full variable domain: KAGVTQTPRYLIKTRGQQVTLSCSPISGHRSVSWYQQTPGQGLQFLFEYFSETQRNKGNFPGRFSGRQFSNSRSEMNVSTLELGDSALYLCASSLGTGSGYEQYFGPGTRLTVT.

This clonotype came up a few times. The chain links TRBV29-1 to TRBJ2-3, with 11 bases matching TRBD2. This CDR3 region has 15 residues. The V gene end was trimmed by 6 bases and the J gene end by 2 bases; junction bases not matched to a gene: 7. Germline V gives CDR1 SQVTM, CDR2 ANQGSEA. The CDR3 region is CSVPGTSGVTDTQYF. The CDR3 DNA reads TGCAGCGTCCCTGGGACTAGCGGCGTCACAGATACGCAGTATTTT.

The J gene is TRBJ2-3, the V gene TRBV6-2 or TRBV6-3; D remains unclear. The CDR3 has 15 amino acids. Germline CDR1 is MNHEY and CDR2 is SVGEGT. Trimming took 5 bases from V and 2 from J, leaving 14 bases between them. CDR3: CASSESTHTTDTQYF. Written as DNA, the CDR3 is TGTGCCAGCAGTGAGAGTACTCATACCACAGATACGCAGTATTTT.

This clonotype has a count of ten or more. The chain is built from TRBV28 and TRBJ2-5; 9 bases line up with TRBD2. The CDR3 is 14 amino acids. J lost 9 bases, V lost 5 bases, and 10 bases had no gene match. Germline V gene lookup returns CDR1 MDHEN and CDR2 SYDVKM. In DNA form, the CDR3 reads TGTGCCAGCAGTGCGACTAGCGGTCGATTTGCCCAGTACTTC. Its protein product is CASSATSGRFAQYF.

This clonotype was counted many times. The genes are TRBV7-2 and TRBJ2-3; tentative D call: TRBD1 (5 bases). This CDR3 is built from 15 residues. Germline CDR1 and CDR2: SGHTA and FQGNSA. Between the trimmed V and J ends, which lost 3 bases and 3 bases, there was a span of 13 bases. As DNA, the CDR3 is TGTGCCAGCAGCTTCCGGCTCAGGGTAACAGATACGCAGTATTTT. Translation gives CASSFRLRVTDTQYF.

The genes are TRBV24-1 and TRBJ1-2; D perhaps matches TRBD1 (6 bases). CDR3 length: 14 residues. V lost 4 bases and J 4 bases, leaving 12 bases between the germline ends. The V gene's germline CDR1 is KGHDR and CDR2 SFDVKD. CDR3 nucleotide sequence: TGTGCCACCAGTGAGTGGGACAAAGCCTATGGCTACACCTTC. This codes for CATSEWDKAYGYTF.

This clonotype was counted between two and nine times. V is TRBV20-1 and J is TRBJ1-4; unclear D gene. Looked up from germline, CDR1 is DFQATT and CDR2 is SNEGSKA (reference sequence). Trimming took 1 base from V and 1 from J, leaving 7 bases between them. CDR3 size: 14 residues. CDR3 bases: TGCAGTGCTAGAGGGGGTGTAACTAATGAAAAACTGTTTTTT. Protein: CSARGGVTNEKLFF.